These 15 T cell receptor beta chains share one sample of origin, sequenced in a study of blood T cell repertoires in COVID-19. Some clones are missing from TCRdb's copy, which holds only in-frame ones; the method was immunoSEQ multiplex PCR. Of fewer than 300,000 clones listed, approximately 90% are singletons. The sample consisted of peripheral blood. The receptors were gathered from a woman aged 25 to 39 with COVID-19, enrolled during active disease.

The rearrangement links TRBV19 to TRBJ1-1; D is ambiguous. This CDR3 region has 13 residues. V was pared by 5 bases and J by 1 base, with 8 bases between. Germline V CDR1 and CDR2: LNHDA, SQIVND (reference sequence). CDR3: CASSFDKNTEAFF. For the CDR3, the DNA is TGTGCCAGTAGTTTCGACAAGAACACTGAAGCTTTCTTT.

This sequence joins TRBV29-1 and TRBJ1-5; a weak D match, TRBD1 (5 bases). CDR1 and CDR2 from the germline V gene are SQVTM and ANQGSEA. Deletions cut 7 bases from V and 4 bases from J, with 11 bases between. The CDR3 covers 12 residues. Written as DNA, the CDR3 is TGCAGCGCACTGCAGGGTAATCAGCCCCAGCATTTT. Translating it yields CSALQGNQPQHF.

The gene calls are TRBV2 and TRBJ1-4; 7 positions agree with TRBD1. This CDR3 has 15 residues. CDR1 is SNHLY, CDR2 FYNNEI, per germline. Germline trimming cut 3 bases from V and 1 base from J; bases unmatched to any gene: 2. CDR3: CASSEGQRTNEKLFF. For the CDR3, the DNA is TGTGCCAGCAGTGAGGGACAGAGAACTAATGAAAAACTGTTTTTT.

The genes are TRBV5-1 and TRBJ1-2; D is undetermined. CDR3 length equals 17 residues. Looked up from germline, CDR1 is SGHRS and CDR2 is YFSETQ. The ends were cut back, 2 bases at V and 0 bases at J, with 17 bases in the middle. CDR3 residues: CASSFSPKEGTNYGYTF. The CDR3 nucleotides read TGCGCCAGCAGCTTTTCCCCAAAGGAGGGTACTAACTATGGCTACACCTTC.

V gene TRBV27 combines with J gene TRBJ2-3; weak D call: TRBD2 (6 bases). Deletions cut 4 bases from V and 2 bases from J, with 10 bases between. In germline, CDR1 is MNHEY, CDR2 SMNVEV (reference sequence). The CDR3 length is 14 residues. The CDR3 loop reads CASSWAGITDTQYF. The CDR3 DNA reads as TGTGCCAGCAGTTGGGCGGGGATCACAGATACGCAGTATTTT.

This chain connects TRBV28 to TRBJ2-7, with TRBD1 identical over 8 bases. The J segment lost 2 bases and the V segment lost 3 bases, leaving 9 bases of the junction unmatched. The CDR3 extends over 16 amino acids. The germline gives CDR1 MDHEN, CDR2 SYDVKM. The CDR3 is CASSFGPRTGTYEQYF. The CDR3 region has the DNA TGTGCCAGCAGTTTCGGGCCACGGACAGGGACCTACGAGCAGTACTTC. Combining the CDR3 with reference TRBV28 and TRBJ2-7 gives the whole variable domain DVKVTQSSRYLVKRTGEKVFLECVQDMDHENMFWYRQDPGLGLRLIYFSYDVKMKEKGDIPEGYSVSREKKERFSLILESASTNQTSMYLCASSFGPRTGTYEQYFGPGTRLTVT.

This clone was observed a single time. The chain uses TRBV7-9 and TRBJ2-5; 12 bases are a match to TRBD1. CDR1 is SEHNR and CDR2 is FQNEAQ in the germline V gene (reference sequence). CDR3 size: 16 residues. V was clipped by 5 bases and J by 4 bases; unmatched bases: 8. DNA for the CDR3: TGTGCCAGCAGCCTGGGACAGGGGGCGGGAGGAGAGACCCAGTACTTC. This codes for CASSLGQGAGGETQYF.

The rearrangement links TRBV5-1 to TRBJ1-3; no clear D. The CDR3 is 16 residues long. The V gene lost 1 base and the J gene lost 0 bases, with 11 bases spanning the gap. CDR1 is SGHRS, CDR2 YFSETQ, per germline. The DNA of the CDR3 is TGCGCCAGCAGCTTGAGGGAGGCGAGCTCTGGAAACACCATATATTTT. This sequence encodes CASSLREASSGNTIYF.

The chain carries TRBV7-8 and TRBJ2-7, with 9 bases lining up with TRBD2. The germline V gene encodes CDR1 SGHVS and CDR2 FQNEAQ. Trimming took 5 bases from V and 1 from J; bases not matched to a gene: 6. The CDR3 is made up of 15 amino acids. CDR3 sequence: CASSKVAGVSYEQYF. Written as DNA, the CDR3 is TGTGCCAGCAGCAAAGTAGCGGGAGTGTCCTACGAGCAGTACTTC.

This clone has a single count. This sequence joins TRBV19 and TRBJ2-5; D not resolved. The V end was cut by 5 bases, the J end by 2 bases, with 12 bases between. The CDR3 covers 14 residues. Germline assignment: CDR1 LNHDA and CDR2 SQIVND (reference sequence). CDR3 region: CASSFRLDQETQYF. DNA of the CDR3: TGTGCCAGTAGTTTTCGACTGGATCAAGAGACCCAGTACTTC.

This chain links TRBV27 with TRBJ1-4, with TRBD1 identical over 7 bases. Germline CDR1 reads MNHEY; CDR2 reads SMNVEV (reference sequence). The CDR3 sequence is 18 residues long. V lost 3 bases to trimming and J lost 0 bases; unmatched junction nucleotides: 10. DNA for the CDR3: TGTGCCAGCAGTTTTACCCGGGACAGTGTTGCAACTAATGAAAAACTGTTTTTT. It encodes CASSFTRDSVATNEKLFF.

The genes are TRBV10-3 and TRBJ2-2; 14 bases match TRBD2. V lost 4 bases, J lost 6 bases, and 4 bases stayed unmatched. The CDR3 totals 16 residues. Germline lookup yields CDR1 ENHRY and CDR2 SYGVKD. CDR3 sequence (DNA): TGTGCCATCAGTGGCCAGGGACTAGCGGGAGCCGGGGAGCTGTTTTTT. Its protein is CAISGQGLAGAGELFF.

This chain uses TRBV27 with TRBJ1-5; 8 bases are shared with TRBD1. Germline CDR1 is MNHEY and CDR2 is SMNVEV (reference sequence). This CDR3 is 15 amino acids long. Trimming took 5 bases from V and 6 from J; bases not matched to a gene: 9. CDR3 DNA sequence: TGTGCCAGCAGTCTGGGGACAGGCCCTGGTCAGCCCCAGCATTTT. Translated, it gives CASSLGTGPGQPQHF.

The V gene is TRBV2, the J gene TRBJ1-3, with D perhaps matching TRBD1 (5 bases). The CDR3 spans 16 residues. Germline loops: CDR1 SNHLY, CDR2 FYNNEI. The germline V and J ends were trimmed by 2 bases and 4 bases, with 15 bases remaining between them. CDR3 protein: CASSELGRVDGNTIYF. In nucleotides, the CDR3 is TGTGCCAGCAGTGAATTGGGCAGGGTTGACGGAAACACCATATATTTT.

This chain connects TRBV10-1 to TRBJ2-3, with a tentative D call TRBD2 (6 bases). The germline CDR1 and CDR2 sequences are WNHNN and SYGVQD (reference sequence). V gave up 2 bases and J gave up 3 bases, with 12 bases separating them. CDR3 length: 15 amino acids. Written as DNA, the CDR3 is TGCGCCAGCAGTGAGGGAAGGAGGGCTACAGATACGCAGTATTTT. This codes for CASSEGRRATDTQYF.